This T cell receptor beta chain was obtained from a study of beta chain features in type 1 diabetes. Study observations and caveats: The study found moderately but significantly shorter TCRB CDR3s in all four CD4+ subsets of Type 1 diabetes patients.

Germline V lookup: CDR1 MNHEY, CDR2 SVGAGI. The CDR3 is 14 residues long. Trimming removed 5 bases from V and 1 base from J; junction bases left unmatched: 4. Sequencing targeted expressed TCRB transcripts, as all isolated RNA had been reverse transcribed. Repertoires were generated with immunoSEQ multiplex PCR, while TCRdb's copy carries only in-frame clones and drops some. Among under 400,000 clones, roughly an eighth were seen once, and the ten largest hold 0.0095% to 0.011%. This clone was detected a few times. The antigen is not known. This sequence joins TRBV6-5 and TRBJ2-7; 8 nucleotides line up with TRBD1. The clonotype comes from a woman aged 18-29 years with type 1 diabetes. Sequenced: naive CD4+ T cells from blood. Written as DNA, the CDR3 is TGTGCCAGCAGTCAAGGGACAGGATCCTACGAGCAGTACTTC. It translates to CASSQGTGSYEQYF.